The 32 T cell receptor beta chains below come from one sample, sequenced in a study of persistence of HIV-infected CD4 T cells. The antigens of these receptors remain unknown. Cells were stimulated with overlapping HIV-1 Gag 15-mer peptides. CD4+ T cells upregulating both CD40 ligand and CD69 were sorted as responding cells. Sequencing used immunoSEQ version 4 in survey mode. Clones were read by immunoSEQ multiplex PCR, and TCRdb kept only the in-frame ones, dropping some. The table shows almost 20,000 clones, with 65% occurring only once. The sample was CD4+ T cells sorted from PBMCs after approximately 20-hour stimulation, taken from a patient who received antiretroviral therapy. These TCRs come from an adult woman with HIV who was CMV-seropositive.

The rearrangement uses TRBV5-1 and TRBJ1-2; TRBD1 agrees at 7 bases. Germline V gene data show CDR1 as SGHRS and CDR2 as YFSETQ. The length of the CDR3 is 15 residues. The junction had 8 bases not matched to a gene; V was cut back by 4 bases and J by 2 bases. CDR3: CASSPGQQRNYGYTF. CDR3 nucleotide sequence: TGCGCCAGCAGCCCGGGACAGCAAAGGAACTATGGCTACACCTTC.

V gene TRBV6-5 combines with J gene TRBJ1-4, with D tentatively TRBD1 (5 bases). With 6 bases removed from V and 4 bases from J, the gap between germline ends came to 12 bases. Germline V gives CDR1 MNHEY, CDR2 SVGAGI. The CDR3 consists of 14 residues. In DNA, the CDR3 is TGTGCCAGCAGCCAGGGACTGCTTAATGAAAAACTGTTTTTT. This sequence encodes CASSQGLLNEKLFF.

This rearrangement joins TRBV2 to TRBJ2-7; D gene ambiguous. CDR1 and CDR2 (germline): SNHLY, FYNNEI. The CDR3 runs 16 residues. Between the trimmed V and J ends, which lost 3 bases and 1 base, there was a span of 16 bases. CDR3 nucleotide sequence: TGTGCCAGCAGTGACCCGCCAAGATTGGGGTCCTACGAGCAGTACGTC. Translating it yields CASSDPPRLGSYEQYV.

The chain is built from TRBV5-1 and TRBJ1-6; 7 nucleotides match TRBD1. V gave up 4 bases and J gave up 7 bases; unmatched junction bases: 8. The CDR3 has 15 residues. Per the germline V gene, CDR1 is SGHRS and CDR2 is YFSETQ. Here the CDR3 reads CASSTRQGENSPLHF. The CDR3, as DNA: TGCGCCAGCAGCACCAGACAGGGTGAAAATTCACCCCTCCACTTT.

The chain combines TRBV5-1 with TRBJ1-1; TRBD1 is a possible D gene (6 bases). The length of the CDR3 is 15 residues. The V gene's germline CDR1 is SGHRS and CDR2 YFSETQ. With 0 bases removed from V and 6 bases from J, the gap between germline ends came to 15 bases. This CDR3 is CASSLDTGMSPEAFF. The CDR3 DNA sequence: TGCGCCAGCAGCTTGGACACAGGGATGTCCCCTGAAGCTTTCTTT.

The chain has TRBV10-2 and TRBJ1-2; D uncertain. CDR1 and CDR2 (germline): WSHSY, SAAADI. With 4 bases removed from V and 6 bases from J, the gap between germline ends came to 9 bases. CDR3 length equals 12 residues. For the CDR3, the DNA is TGCGCCAGCAGTGGTGGGTTCGATGGCTACACCTTC. Translated, it gives CASSGGFDGYTF.

The CDR3 region has the DNA TGTGCCATCACCGACGACACTAGGAACACTGAAGCTTTCTTT. It is translated as CAITDDTRNTEAFF. The chain is built from TRBV10-3 and TRBJ1-1; D not certain. V was clipped by 7 bases and J by 1 base, with 13 bases between them. CDR1 is ENHRY, CDR2 SYGVKD, per germline. The CDR3 is made up of 14 amino acids.

This clone has just one count. The chain has TRBV7-8 and TRBJ2-1; tentatively, D is TRBD1 or TRBD2 (5 bases each). The CDR3 has 14 amino acids. Trimming cost V 5 bases and J 3 bases, with 11 bases left between them. Germline CDR1 SGHVS, CDR2 FQNEAQ. The CDR3 here is CASSPWDRYNEQFF. In DNA form, the CDR3 reads TGTGCCAGCAGCCCCTGGGACCGCTACAATGAGCAGTTCTTC.

This clone was picked up one time. The rearrangement links TRBV3-1 (or the pseudogene TRBV3-2) to TRBJ1-2, with 12 bases fitting TRBD1. Germline V gene sequence: CDR1 LGHDT, CDR2 YNNKEL (reference sequence). This CDR3 is built from 15 residues. J was trimmed by 8 bases and V by 3 bases; bases with no gene match: 7. Here the CDR3 DNA reads TGTGCCAGCAGCCATGGGGCGGGACAGGGGGCCGGCTACACCTTC. It yields the protein CASSHGAGQGAGYTF.

V and J are TRBV7-6 and TRBJ1-4, with D uncertain. V lost 1 base to trimming and J lost 7 bases, with 10 bases between them. CDR1 is SGHVS, CDR2 FNYEAQ, per germline. This CDR3 contains 14 residues. The CDR3 sequence: CASSLGQTGEKLFF. CDR3 coding DNA: TGTGCCAGCAGCTTAGGTCAGACGGGTGAAAAACTGTTTTTT.

The chain joins TRBV7-8 to TRBJ2-7; D gene uncertain. This CDR3 is built from 15 residues. The germline gives CDR1 SGHVS, CDR2 FQNEAQ. Trimming shortened V by 6 bases and J by 0 bases, and 15 bases separated the two germline ends. In DNA form, the CDR3 reads TGTGCCAGCAGGTTCGAGTTCGGGCACTCCTACGAGCAGTACTTC. Translated: CASRFEFGHSYEQYF.

A few counts support this clone. J is TRBJ1-2 and V is TRBV4-1; the D gene is possibly TRBD1 (5 bases). Trimming left V 1 base short and J 2 bases short, with 8 bases between. Per the germline V gene, CDR1 is MGHRA and CDR2 is YSYEKL. This CDR3 has 14 residues. DNA for the CDR3: TGCGCCAGCAGCCAAGCCGACAGAAACTATGGCTACACCTTC. Translation: CASSQADRNYGYTF.

This clone showed up just a few times. The V gene is TRBV5-1, the J gene TRBJ2-1; D unclear. V was trimmed by 2 bases and J by 7 bases, leaving 16 bases between them. Germline V gene lookup returns CDR1 SGHRS and CDR2 YFSETQ. This CDR3 has 15 residues. CDR3 in amino acids: CASSFMATMVNEQFF. CDR3 coding DNA: TGCGCCAGCAGCTTCATGGCGACGATGGTAAATGAGCAGTTCTTC.

This clone was counted only a few times. The chain links TRBV2 to TRBJ2-5; D is perhaps TRBD2 (6 bases). CDR1 and CDR2 (germline): SNHLY, FYNNEI. Trimming left V 3 bases short and J 4 bases short, with 12 bases between. The length of the CDR3 is 14 residues. The CDR3 sequence: CASSDDGGRETQYF. The CDR3 DNA reads as TGTGCCAGCAGTGACGATGGAGGGAGAGAGACCCAGTACTTC.

V usage is TRBV28 and J usage is TRBJ2-7; the match to TRBD1 covers 7 bases. This CDR3 comprises 11 residues. V was clipped by 6 bases and J by 6 bases; unmatched bases: 2. CDR1 and CDR2 (germline): MDHEN, SYDVKM. The CDR3 nucleotides read TGTGCCAGCAGCGACAGGGTCGAGCAGTACGTC. Protein: CASSDRVEQYV.

This sequence joins TRBV6-2 or TRBV6-3 and TRBJ2-3; TRBD2 agrees at 7 bases. Trimming took 5 bases from V and 5 from J; bases not matched to a gene: 7. From germline, CDR1 is MNHEY and CDR2 SVGEGT. This CDR3 has 14 amino acids. Here the CDR3 reads CASSGAGRGDTQYF. As DNA, the CDR3 is TGTGCCAGCAGTGGGGCGGGGAGGGGAGATACGCAGTATTTT.

V and J are TRBV30 and TRBJ1-5; D remains unclear. The CDR3 contains 17 residues. CDR1 GTSNPN and CDR2 SVGIG come from the germline V gene (reference sequence). Trimming took off 2 bases at V and 4 bases at J, with 21 bases between the two ends. The CDR3 region is CAWSPWTLGRRNQPQHF. CDR3 sequence (DNA): TGTGCCTGGAGTCCCTGGACCCTTGGCCGTCGTAATCAGCCCCAGCATTTT.

The rearrangement uses TRBV6-6 and TRBJ2-7; D is unresolved. V lost 0 bases and J lost 7, with 7 bases in between. This CDR3 contains 12 residues. Germline CDR1 MNHNY, CDR2 SVGAGI (reference sequence). CDR3 in amino acids: CASSYSSTEQYV. CDR3 in DNA: TGTGCCAGCAGTTACTCCTCTACGGAGCAGTACGTC.

This clone was recorded once. The chain is built from TRBV2 and TRBJ2-5, with D perhaps TRBD1 or TRBD2 (7 bases each). Germline lookup yields CDR1 SNHLY and CDR2 FYNNEI. This CDR3 is 15 amino acids long. V gave up 1 base and J gave up 5 bases, with 14 bases separating them. Written as DNA, the CDR3 is TGTGCCAGCAGTGAAGTGGGAGGGGGCTTTGAGACCCAGTACTTC. Translating it yields CASSEVGGGFETQYF.

The gene calls are TRBV6-5 and TRBJ1-6; D not certain. The length of the CDR3 is 13 residues. V was clipped by 10 bases and J by 5 bases, with 12 bases between them. Per germline, CDR1 MNHEY and CDR2 SVGAGI. The CDR3 nucleotides read TGTGCCACCCTAAGGACCAATAATTCACCCCTCCACTTT. Translation gives CATLRTNNSPLHF.

The chain couples TRBV3-1 (or the pseudogene TRBV3-2) to TRBJ1-4; 7 bases line up with TRBD1. Germline V gene sequence: CDR1 LGHDT, CDR2 YNNKEL (reference sequence). CDR3 length: 14 residues. V was clipped by 10 bases and J by 13 bases; unmatched bases: 18. CDR3 residues: CATSQGQTSRGLFF. The CDR3 DNA is TGTGCCACCTCTCAGGGACAGACTTCCCGGGGACTGTTTTTT.

This clone was picked up a small number of times. The chain couples TRBV5-1 to TRBJ1-1; D gene uncertain. Trimming took off 1 base at V and 1 base at J, with 2 bases between the two ends. The CDR3 is 12 residues long. Germline V lookup: CDR1 SGHRS, CDR2 YFSETQ. The CDR3 loop is CASSLSNTEAFF. The CDR3 region has the DNA TGCGCCAGCAGCTTGTCGAACACTGAAGCTTTCTTT.

V and J are TRBV18 and TRBJ2-3, with 8 positions matching TRBD1. This CDR3 has 15 residues. V shed 3 bases and J 6 bases; nucleotides not matched to a gene: 8. Per the germline V gene, CDR1 is KGHSH and CDR2 is LQKENI. CDR3 DNA sequence: TGTGCCAGCTCACCGGTTCCCCAGGGGGCGGATACGCAGTATTTT. Translated: CASSPVPQGADTQYF.

The V gene is TRBV3-1 (or the pseudogene TRBV3-2), the J gene TRBJ2-2; D uncertain. The V end was cut by 0 bases, the J end by 6 bases, with 8 bases between. This CDR3 is 14 amino acids long. Germline CDR1 and CDR2: LGHDT and YNNKEL (reference sequence). The CDR3 region is CASSQDPSPGELFF. The CDR3 nucleotides are TGTGCCAGCAGCCAAGACCCCTCTCCCGGGGAGCTGTTTTTT.

This chain joins TRBV7-2 and TRBJ2-7; 7 nucleotides line up with TRBD1. CDR3 length: 14 amino acids. The trim removed 5 bases at V and 0 bases at J, leaving 4 bases unmatched. From germline, CDR1 is SGHTA and CDR2 FQGNSA. Here the CDR3 reads CASSAGGSSYEQYV. DNA for the CDR3: TGTGCCAGCAGCGCAGGGGGATCCTCCTACGAGCAGTACGTC.

This clone was detected only a few times. The rearrangement joins TRBV10-1 to TRBJ1-1; TRBD1 is a possible D gene (5 bases). This CDR3 is built from 11 residues. Germline V CDR1 and CDR2: WNHNN, SYGVQD (reference sequence). V was trimmed by 5 bases and J by 7 bases, leaving 8 bases between them. CDR3 bases: TGCGCCAGCAGTCGTGACAGTGAAGCTTTCTTT. Translating gives CASSRDSEAFF.

The table lists this clone with a few counts. The rearrangement uses TRBV7-3 and TRBJ1-1; D perhaps matches TRBD1 (5 bases). The CDR3 sequence is 15 residues long. The V end lost 1 base, the J end lost 2 bases, and 11 bases lay between the germline ends. CDR1 and CDR2 (germline): SGHTA, FQGTGA. CDR3 nucleotide sequence: TGTGCCAGCAGCTTAATGGCAGGGTCTAACACTGAAGCTTTCTTT. Its protein is CASSLMAGSNTEAFF.

This chain connects TRBV11-2 to TRBJ1-6; D is ambiguous. The germline CDR1 and CDR2 sequences are SGHAT and FQNNGV. The CDR3 extends over 14 amino acids. The V gene lost 6 bases and the J gene lost 7 bases, with 13 bases spanning the gap. The CDR3 DNA follows: TGTGCCAGCAGTCAAGGAGGCACGAATTCACCCCTCCACTTT. Translated, it gives CASSQGGTNSPLHF.

This clone was detected a few times. The rearrangement uses TRBV4-1 and TRBJ1-2, with D possibly matching TRBD1 (6 bases). Germline loops: CDR1 MGHRA, CDR2 YSYEKL. The CDR3 contains 15 residues. Trimming took off 0 bases at V and 8 bases at J, with 16 bases between the two ends. As DNA, the CDR3 is TGCGCCAGCAGCCAAGATCCCACAGGGTTCGGGGGCTACACCTTC. Its translation is CASSQDPTGFGGYTF.

This chain links TRBV12-3 or TRBV12-4 with TRBJ1-2; 11 bases fit TRBD1. The CDR3 loop spans 13 amino acids. V trimming: 5 bases; J trimming: 6 bases; junction bases outside the gene matches: 2. DNA of the CDR3: TGTGCCAGCAGTCCGGGACAGGGGGATGGCTACACCTTC. Translating it yields CASSPGQGDGYTF.

The chain couples TRBV5-1 to TRBJ2-1, with D perhaps TRBD2 (6 bases). Trimming shortened V by 0 bases and J by 1 base, and 14 bases separated the two germline ends. Per germline, CDR1 SGHRS and CDR2 YFSETQ. There are 17 residues in the CDR3. The chain's CDR3 is CASSLAIADQSYNEQFF. CDR3 sequence (DNA): TGCGCCAGCAGCTTGGCCATAGCGGACCAATCCTACAATGAGCAGTTCTTC. Filled out from reference TRBV5-1 and TRBJ2-1, the complete variable domain reads KAGVTQTPRYLIKTRGQQVTLSCSPISGHRSVSWYQQTPGQGLQFLFEYFSETQRNKGNFPGRFSGRQFSNSRSEMNVSTLELGDSALYLCASSLAIADQSYNEQFFGPGTRLTVL.

This chain links TRBV12-5 with TRBJ2-7; D may match TRBD1 or TRBD2 (5 bases each). This CDR3 spans 13 amino acids. Germline loops: CDR1 LGHNT, CDR2 FRNRAP. Trimming removed 8 bases at V and 6 bases at J, with 17 bases between. CDR3 coding DNA: TGTGCTAGTAATGCGGGCAGGGATGGCGAGCAGTACTTC. It translates to CASNAGRDGEQYF.